The 4 T cell receptor beta chains reported below all come from one sample, sequenced in a study of vaccination and CD4 T cells after COVID-19. Sequence data for DNA of cultured CD4+ T cells were generated by the Oncomine TCR Beta short-read assay. TCRdb re-analysed the PCR reads in MiXCR, keeping a single row per CDR3 protein. This sample yields fewer than 15,000 distinct CDR3 sequences, of which roughly 50% are seen a single time; about 24% belongs to the top ten. Their antigens remain unidentified. The treatment was: roughly 10-day PBMC culture with coronavirus spike peptide pools or control peptides (ViraFEST assay). Sequenced input: CD4+ T cells from blood, cultured in vitro. All receptors derive from a human donor who had recovered from COVID-19.

This chain uses TRBV20-1 with TRBJ1-2; D is uncertain. This CDR3 is 15 amino acids long. Germline CDR1 and CDR2: DFQATT and SNEGSKA (reference sequence). The V gene lost 0 bases and the J gene lost 5 bases, with 16 bases spanning the gap. CDR3 loop: CSARDLGPSGYGYTF. The CDR3 DNA follows: TGCAGTGCTAGAGATCTCGGTCCCTCTGGGTATGGCTACACCTTC.

This clonotype showed up just a few times. The chain employs TRBV6-1 and TRBJ2-1; TRBD2 matches 11 bases. The germline CDR1 and CDR2 sequences are MNHNS and SASEGT. The CDR3 sequence is 15 residues long. The CDR3 spells CTTSSGGAAYNEQFF. The CDR3 nucleotides are TGTACTACTAGTAGCGGGGGGGCCGCCTACAATGAGCAGTTCTTC.

V is TRBV28 and J is TRBJ1-5, with 9 bases that match TRBD1. V was pared by 10 bases and J by 3 bases, with 7 bases of the junction left unmatched. The CDR3 runs 14 residues. The V gene's germline CDR1 is MDHEN and CDR2 SYDVKM. CDR3 in amino acids: CANAGQGPNQPQHF. The DNA for the CDR3 is TGTGCCAACGCGGGACAGGGCCCCAATCAGCCCCAGCATTTT.

The V gene is TRBV7-2, the J gene TRBJ2-5; no reliable D call. The V end lost 3 bases, the J end lost 0 bases, and 11 bases lay between the germline ends. The germline CDR1 and CDR2 sequences are SGHTA and FQGNSA. The CDR3 loop spans 15 amino acids. CDR3 DNA sequence: TGTGCCAGCAGCTTGATGGGGTCCGACCAAGAGACCCAGTACTTC. The encoded protein is CASSLMGSDQETQYF.